The 9 T cell receptor beta chains below were found in one sample sequenced in a study of blood T cell repertoires in COVID-19. Profiled with immunoSEQ multiplex PCR; TCRdb holds only in-frame clones, not every one. The sample contains over 100,000 clones, roughly 87% of which appear only once. Sequencing was performed on peripheral blood. These receptors originate from a man aged 50 to 59 with active COVID-19.

The chain has TRBV20-1 and TRBJ2-7; D possibly corresponds to TRBD2 (5 bases). The germline CDR1 and CDR2 sequences are DFQATT and SNEGSKA (reference sequence). The CDR3 runs to 15 residues. With 3 bases removed from V and 2 bases from J, the gap between germline ends came to 17 bases. This CDR3 reads CSASPGLATPYEQYF. The DNA for the CDR3 is TGCAGTGCTAGTCCAGGACTTGCCACCCCCTACGAGCAGTACTTC.

This clone has a single count. The chain joins TRBV4-1 to TRBJ1-6; D gene ambiguous. Per the germline V gene, CDR1 is MGHRA and CDR2 is YSYEKL. CDR3 size: 14 residues. Trimming removed 4 bases from V and 8 bases from J, with 12 bases in between. This CDR3 reads CASSLEGPYSPLHF. The CDR3 nucleotides read TGCGCCAGCAGCCTAGAGGGCCCTTATTCACCCCTCCACTTT.

The genes are TRBV6-5 and TRBJ2-1; TRBD2 matches at 10 bases. The CDR3 is made up of 15 amino acids. CDR1 and CDR2 from the germline V gene are MNHEY and SVGAGI. V lost 7 bases, J lost 8 bases, and 11 bases stayed unmatched. DNA for the CDR3: TGTGCCAGCACCCTTGGGAGCGGGGGGGCAGATGAGCAGTTCTTC. Residues: CASTLGSGGADEQFF.

This clone was seen ten or more times. The gene calls are TRBV7-5 and TRBJ1-6; the table calls TRBD1, which could not be checked here. TRBV7-5 is marked as a pseudogene. This CDR3 is built from 14 residues. Here the CDR3 DNA reads TGTGCCAGAAGCCACGACAGTAATAATTCACCCCTCCACTTT. This gives the protein CARSHDSNNSPLHF.

The rearrangement uses TRBV11-2 and TRBJ2-6; 9 bases are a match to TRBD2. The CDR3 consists of 19 residues. V lost 4 bases, J lost 0 bases, and 10 bases stayed unmatched. The germline gives CDR1 SGHAT, CDR2 FQNNGV. In nucleotides, the CDR3 is TGTGCCAGCAGCTCGAGAGGCGGGGGGGGTGCCTCTGGGGCCAACGTCCTGACTTTC. This encodes CASSSRGGGGASGANVLTF.

The rearrangement joins TRBV19 to TRBJ2-7; 8 bases line up with TRBD1. Germline V gene sequence: CDR1 LNHDA, CDR2 SQIVND (reference sequence). CDR3 length: 13 residues. V shed 6 bases and J 2 bases; nucleotides not matched to a gene: 3. CDR3 residues: CASRKDRAYEQYF. The CDR3, as DNA: TGTGCCAGTAGAAAGGACAGGGCCTACGAGCAGTACTTC. The variable domain in full, with the rest retrieved from reference TRBV19 and TRBJ2-7, is DGGITQSPKYLFRKEGQNVTLSCEQNLNHDAMYWYRQDPGQGLRLIYYSQIVNDFQKGDIAEGYSVSREKKESFPLTVTSAQKNPTAFYLCASRKDRAYEQYFGPGTRLTVT.

The chain combines TRBV10-2 with TRBJ1-3; 7 positions agree with TRBD1. The V segment lost 1 base and the J segment 2 bases; nucleotides outside the gene matches: 2. CDR1 is WSHSY, CDR2 SAAADI, per germline. This CDR3 has 15 residues. CDR3 protein: CASSEWQGAGNTIYF. The DNA of the CDR3 is TGCGCCAGCAGTGAGTGGCAGGGGGCTGGAAACACCATATATTTT.

The rearrangement uses TRBV3-1 (or the pseudogene TRBV3-2) and TRBJ2-5; D is unresolved. The CDR3 sequence is 11 residues long. The V and J ends lost 11 bases and 4 bases respectively, with 11 bases between them. The germline V gene has CDR1 LGHDT and CDR2 YNNKEL (reference sequence). In nucleotides, the CDR3 is TGTGCCGGTTCCTCCGGAGAGACCCAGTACTTC. Translated: CAGSSGETQYF.

The gene calls are TRBV7-9 and TRBJ1-1, with D possibly TRBD1 on 6 matching bases. The germline CDR1 and CDR2 sequences are SEHNR and FQNEAQ (reference sequence). Trimming removed 10 bases at V and 5 bases at J, with 23 bases between. The CDR3 totals 15 residues. CDR3 amino acids: CATTPWGGRGTEAFF. The CDR3 nucleotides are TGTGCCACCACTCCTTGGGGGGGGCGAGGGACTGAAGCTTTCTTT.